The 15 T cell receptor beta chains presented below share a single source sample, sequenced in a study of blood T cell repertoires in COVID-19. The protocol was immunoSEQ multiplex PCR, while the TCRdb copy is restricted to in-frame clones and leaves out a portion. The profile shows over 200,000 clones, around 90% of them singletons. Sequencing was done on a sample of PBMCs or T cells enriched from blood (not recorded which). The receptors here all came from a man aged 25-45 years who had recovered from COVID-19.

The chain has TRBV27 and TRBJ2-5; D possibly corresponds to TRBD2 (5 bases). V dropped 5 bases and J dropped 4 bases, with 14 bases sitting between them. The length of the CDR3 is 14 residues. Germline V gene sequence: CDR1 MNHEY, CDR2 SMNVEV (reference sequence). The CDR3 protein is CASSPGLSGETQYF. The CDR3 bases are TGTGCCAGCAGTCCCGGACTCTCGGGAGAGACCCAGTACTTC.

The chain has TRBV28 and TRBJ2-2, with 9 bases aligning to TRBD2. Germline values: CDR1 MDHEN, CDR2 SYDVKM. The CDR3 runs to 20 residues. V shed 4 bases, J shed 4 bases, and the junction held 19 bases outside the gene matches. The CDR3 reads CASSSKNTRREGPSTGELFF. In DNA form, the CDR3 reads TGTGCCAGCAGTTCTAAAAATACCCGGCGGGAGGGCCCGAGCACCGGGGAGCTGTTTTTT.

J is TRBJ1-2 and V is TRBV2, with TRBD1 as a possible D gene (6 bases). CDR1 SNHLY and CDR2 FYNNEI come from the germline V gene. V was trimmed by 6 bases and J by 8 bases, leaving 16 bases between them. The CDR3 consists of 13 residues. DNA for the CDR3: TGTGCCAGCAGCGAAACAGGGCATCTAGGCTACACCTTC. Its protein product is CASSETGHLGYTF.

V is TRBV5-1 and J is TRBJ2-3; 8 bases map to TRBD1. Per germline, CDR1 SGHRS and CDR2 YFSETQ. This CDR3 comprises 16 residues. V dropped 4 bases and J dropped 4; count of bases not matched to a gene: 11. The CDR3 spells CASSPTPDRVPDTQYF. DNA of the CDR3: TGCGCCAGCAGCCCGACACCGGACAGGGTCCCAGATACGCAGTATTTT.

The CDR3 region is CASSDQSQGEQFF. The CDR3 region has the DNA TGTGCCAGCAGCGATCAGTCCCAGGGAGAGCAGTTCTTC. J is TRBJ2-1 and V is TRBV9; possibly TRBD1 for D (5 bases). The germline gives CDR1 SGDLS, CDR2 YYNGEE. The V gene lost 3 bases and the J gene lost 10 bases, with 14 bases spanning the gap. The CDR3 runs to 13 residues.

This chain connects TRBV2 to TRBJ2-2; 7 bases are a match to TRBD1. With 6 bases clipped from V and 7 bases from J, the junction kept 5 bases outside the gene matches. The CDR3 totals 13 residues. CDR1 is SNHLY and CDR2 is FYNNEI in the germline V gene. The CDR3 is CASRQGTGGELFF. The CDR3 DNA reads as TGTGCCAGCAGACAGGGGACGGGCGGGGAGCTGTTTTTT.

The CDR3 is CASSQGSSGGSADTQYF. The CDR3 region has the DNA TGCGCCAGCAGCCAAGGGTCAAGCGGGGGTTCTGCGGATACGCAGTATTTT. The chain combines TRBV4-3 with TRBJ2-3; 8 bases match TRBD2. V dropped 1 base and J dropped 6; count of bases not matched to a gene: 12. The CDR3 contains 17 residues. The germline CDR1 and CDR2 sequences are LGHNA and YSLEER.

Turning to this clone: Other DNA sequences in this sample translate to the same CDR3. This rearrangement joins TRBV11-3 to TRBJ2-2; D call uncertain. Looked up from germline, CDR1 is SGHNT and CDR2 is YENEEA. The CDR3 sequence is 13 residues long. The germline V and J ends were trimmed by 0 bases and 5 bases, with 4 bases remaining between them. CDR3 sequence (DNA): TGTGCCAGCAGCTTAGACCAGACCGGGGAGCTGTTTTTT. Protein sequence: CASSLDQTGELFF.

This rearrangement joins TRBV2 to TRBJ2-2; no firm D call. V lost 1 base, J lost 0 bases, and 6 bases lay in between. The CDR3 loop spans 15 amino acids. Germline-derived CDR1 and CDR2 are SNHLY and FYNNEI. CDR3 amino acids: CASSEGWPNTGELFF. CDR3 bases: TGTGCCAGCAGTGAAGGGTGGCCGAACACCGGGGAGCTGTTTTTT.

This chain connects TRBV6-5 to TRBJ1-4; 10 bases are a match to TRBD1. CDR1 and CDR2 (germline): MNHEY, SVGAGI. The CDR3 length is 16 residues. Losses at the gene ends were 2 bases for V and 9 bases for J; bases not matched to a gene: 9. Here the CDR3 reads CASSYETTGGGQKLFF. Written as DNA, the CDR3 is TGTGCCAGCAGTTACGAGACGACAGGGGGCGGACAAAAACTGTTTTTT.

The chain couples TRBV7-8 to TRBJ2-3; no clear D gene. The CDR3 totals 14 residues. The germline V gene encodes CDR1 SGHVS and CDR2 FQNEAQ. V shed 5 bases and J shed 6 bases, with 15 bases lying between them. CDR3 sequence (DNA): TGTGCCAGCAGCATGACCTCCCTAGGTGATACGCAGTATTTT. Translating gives CASSMTSLGDTQYF.

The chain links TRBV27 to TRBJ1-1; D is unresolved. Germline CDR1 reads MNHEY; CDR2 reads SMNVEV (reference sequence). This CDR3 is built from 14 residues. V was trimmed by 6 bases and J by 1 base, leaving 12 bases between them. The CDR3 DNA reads TGTGCCAGCAGCCCCTTGGGAGCGAACACTGAAGCTTTCTTT. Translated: CASSPLGANTEAFF.

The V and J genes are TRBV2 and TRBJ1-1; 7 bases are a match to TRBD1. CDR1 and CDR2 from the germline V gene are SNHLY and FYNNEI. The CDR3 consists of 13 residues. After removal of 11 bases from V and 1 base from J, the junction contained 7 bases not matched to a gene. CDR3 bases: TGTGCCGGAAAGGGACAGCAGAACACTGAAGCTTTCTTT. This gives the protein CAGKGQQNTEAFF.

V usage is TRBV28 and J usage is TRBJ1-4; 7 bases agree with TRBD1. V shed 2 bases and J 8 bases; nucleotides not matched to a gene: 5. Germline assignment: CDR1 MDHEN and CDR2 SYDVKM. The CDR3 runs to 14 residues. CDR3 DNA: TGTGCCAGCAGTTTAGTCCACAGGGGCGAAAAACTGTTTTTT. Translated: CASSLVHRGEKLFF.

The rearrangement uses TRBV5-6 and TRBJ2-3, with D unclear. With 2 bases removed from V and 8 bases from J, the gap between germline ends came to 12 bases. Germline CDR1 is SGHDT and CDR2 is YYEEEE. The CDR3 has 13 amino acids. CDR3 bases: TGTGCCAGCAGCTTCGGCCTAGGCGGTACGCAGTATTTT. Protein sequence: CASSFGLGGTQYF.